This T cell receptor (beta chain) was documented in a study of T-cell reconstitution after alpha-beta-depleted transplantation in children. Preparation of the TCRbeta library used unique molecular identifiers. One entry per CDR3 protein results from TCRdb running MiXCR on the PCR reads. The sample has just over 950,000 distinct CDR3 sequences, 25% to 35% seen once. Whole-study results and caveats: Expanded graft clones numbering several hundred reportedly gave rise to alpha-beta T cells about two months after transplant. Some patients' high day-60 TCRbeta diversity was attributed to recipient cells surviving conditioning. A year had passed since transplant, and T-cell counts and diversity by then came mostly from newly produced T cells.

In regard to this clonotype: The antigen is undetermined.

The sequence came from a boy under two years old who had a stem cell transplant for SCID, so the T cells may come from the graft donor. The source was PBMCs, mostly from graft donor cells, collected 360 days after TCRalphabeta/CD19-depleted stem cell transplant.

The CDR3 loop reads CASSPIRGTPLDYEQYF. CDR3 sequence (DNA): TGTGCCAGCAGCCCAATCAGGGGGACTCCTTTAGACTACGAGCAGTACTTC. This chain connects TRBV7-8 to TRBJ2-7; D is possibly TRBD1 (7 bases). V dropped 5 bases and J dropped 3 bases, with 23 bases sitting between them. CDR3 length: 17 amino acids. Germline V gene sequence: CDR1 SGHVS, CDR2 FQNEAQ.